A selection of T cell receptor beta chains follows, all from one sample in a study of blood T cell repertoires in COVID-19. Repertoires were generated with immunoSEQ multiplex PCR, while TCRdb's copy carries only in-frame clones and drops some. The sample lists tens of thousands of clones, approximately 90% occurring once. Specimen: peripheral blood. The receptors stem from a man aged 45-60 years with acute or convalescent COVID-19. Both conserved end residues are part of each CDR3. D genes are given only for firm matches. A row's size may be missing; if present it is once, few, many or a size class.

abundance	v_gene	j_gene	d_gene	CDR3nt	CDR3aa
NA	TRBV19	TRBJ2-1	TRBD2	TGTGCCAGTAGCCTCCGACTAGCGGAAAATGAGCAGTTCTTC	CASSLRLAENEQFF
NA	TRBV29-1	TRBJ1-1	NA	TGCAGCGGCTCCGGGGTGCCTGATTCTTACACTGAAGCTTTCTTT	CSGSGVPDSYTEAFF
NA	TRBV30	TRBJ2-3	NA	TGTGCCTGGAACTACAGGGATACGCAGTATTTT	CAWNYRDTQYF
few	TRBV28	TRBJ2-3	NA	TGTGCCAGCAGTCTGGACCTAACGGGACAACAAACTAGCACAGATACGCAGTATTTT	CASSLDLTGQQTSTDTQYF
NA	TRBV18	TRBJ2-5	NA	TGTGCCAGCTCACGGGACTCGCAAGAGACCCAGTACTTC	CASSRDSQETQYF
NA	TRBV19	TRBJ2-7	TRBD2	TGTGCCAGTAGTACGCCGGGGGGATCCGAGCAGTACTTC	CASSTPGGSEQYF
NA	TRBV6-1	TRBJ2-3	TRBD1	TGTGCCAGCAGTGAGTTAAGACAGGGGGCGTTGACAGATACGCAGTATTTT	CASSELRQGALTDTQYF
once	TRBV11-3	TRBJ2-3	NA	TGTGCCAGCAGCTTAGGCGGCGGGAGCACAGATACGCAGTATTTT	CASSLGGGSTDTQYF
NA	TRBV18	TRBJ2-3	NA	TGTGCCAGCTCAGTGGAGACAGATACGCAGTATTTT	CASSVETDTQYF
NA	TRBV9	TRBJ1-5	NA	TGTGCCAGCAGCACTACAGGGTATAGCAATCAGCCCCAGCATTTT	CASSTTGYSNQPQHF
NA	TRBV5-1	TRBJ1-1	NA	TGCGCCAGCAGCTTGTCGCGGAACACTGAAGCTTTCTTT	CASSLSRNTEAFF
NA	TRBV3-1/TRBV3-2	TRBJ1-1	NA	TGTGCCAGCCGACGAGAAGGAGGACACACTGAAGCTTTCTTT	CASRREGGHTEAFF
NA	TRBV19	TRBJ2-3	NA	TGTGCCAGTAGCCCCCGGACTAGCACAGATACGCAGTATTTT	CASSPRTSTDTQYF
once	TRBV11-2	TRBJ2-5	NA	TGTGCCAGCAGCCTCGACAGGCAAGAGACCCAGTACTTC	CASSLDRQETQYF
NA	TRBV4-1	TRBJ2-3	NA	TGCGCCAGCAGCCAACCGACTACGAAAAGCACAGATACGCAGTATTTT	CASSQPTTKSTDTQYF
NA	TRBV25-1	TRBJ2-5	NA	TGTGCCAGCAGTGAATATACAGAAGAGACCCAGTACTTC	CASSEYTEETQYF
once	TRBV19	TRBJ1-3	NA	TGTGCCTCCAGTGGGGGGGGGCCCTCTGGAAACACCATATATTTT	CASSGGGPSGNTIYF
NA	TRBV19	TRBJ1-5	NA	TGTGCCAGTAGTATAGAACCCCTAATAAGCAATCAGCCCCAGCATTTT	CASSIEPLISNQPQHF
NA	TRBV15	TRBJ1-1	NA	TGTGCCACCAGCAGAGACGGGGAGCCCCTTGGGACTTTCTTT	CATSRDGEPLGTFF
NA	TRBV4-3	TRBJ2-5	NA	TGCGCCAGCAGCCAAGATATCGCGTCCCCCTCGGAGACCCAGTACTTC	CASSQDIASPSETQYF
NA	TRBV19	TRBJ1-4	NA	TGTGCCAGTAGTACCCAGGGATCGCCGGAGGAAAAACTGTTTTTT	CASSTQGSPEEKLFF
NA	TRBV6-6	TRBJ1-6	NA	TGTGCCAGCAGTTACTCGACCAGGGCTGATTCACCCCTCCACTTT	CASSYSTRADSPLHF
NA	TRBV2	TRBJ2-5	TRBD2	TGTGCCAGCAGTGATGGGGGGGAAGAGACCCAGTACTTC	CASSDGGEETQYF
NA	TRBV7-2	TRBJ2-3	NA	TGTGCCAGCAGCTCTGGGGGGGGGCCAGATACGCAGTATTTT	CASSSGGGPDTQYF
few	TRBV7-9	TRBJ2-1	TRBD2	TGTGCCTCTCGGCGGGGGGGCCCAGATGAGCAGTTCTTC	CASRRGGPDEQFF
NA	TRBV4-3	TRBJ1-1	TRBD1	TGCGCCAGCAGCCAGGACAGGGACCCCTGGATGAACACTGAAGCTTTCTTT	CASSQDRDPWMNTEAFF
NA	TRBV6-2/TRBV6-3	TRBJ2-1	TRBD1	TGTGCCAGCAGCCCTGACAGGGCTGGCAATGAGCAGTTCTTC	CASSPDRAGNEQFF